Shown below are 20 T cell receptor beta chains from a single sample sequenced in a study of cytomegalovirus exposure and HLA in healthy donors. PCR employed 60 Vbeta and 13 Jbeta primers. Some clones are missing from TCRdb's copy, which holds only in-frame ones; the method was immunoSEQ multiplex PCR. Its table lists about 60,000 clones. The sequenced sample was PBMCs. The receptors derive from a middle-aged man in good health and CMV-seropositive.

The genes are TRBV4-1 and TRBJ1-4; possibly TRBD1 for D (5 bases). CDR1 is MGHRA and CDR2 is YSYEKL in the germline V gene. V was clipped by 0 bases and J by 3 bases, with 14 bases between them. This CDR3 is built from 17 residues. This CDR3 is CASSQEGRTSPNEKLFF. The CDR3 DNA reads TGCGCCAGCAGCCAAGAAGGTCGGACATCACCTAATGAAAAACTGTTTTTT.

The chain carries TRBV7-2 and TRBJ2-7, with D possibly matching TRBD1 (6 bases). V lost 2 bases and J 6 bases, leaving 11 bases between the germline ends. Germline V gene sequence: CDR1 SGHTA, CDR2 FQGNSA. The CDR3 is made up of 13 amino acids. The DNA of the CDR3 is TGTGCCAGCAGCTTAAACAGGGCGGGCGAGCAGTACTTC. This translates into CASSLNRAGEQYF.

The DNA for the CDR3 is TGTGCCAGCAGCGTAGGCGGGCGGCCCACGGATACGCAGTATTTT. This sequence encodes CASSVGGRPTDTQYF. The chain links TRBV9 to TRBJ2-3, with a possible D match to TRBD2 (5 bases). The germline CDR1 and CDR2 sequences are SGDLS and YYNGEE. The CDR3 covers 15 residues. V was cut by 0 bases and J by 6 bases, with 14 bases left in between.

The rearrangement links TRBV7-8 to TRBJ2-7; 8 bases map to TRBD1. This CDR3 has 16 amino acids. V shed 1 base, J shed 3 bases, and the junction held 8 bases outside the gene matches. The V gene's germline CDR1 is SGHVS and CDR2 FQNEAQ. CDR3 sequence: CASSLERQGALYEQYF. The CDR3 coding sequence is TGTGCCAGCAGCTTAGAGCGCCAGGGGGCTCTCTACGAGCAGTACTTC.

The chain combines TRBV4-1 with TRBJ1-4; 9 nucleotides match TRBD1. Trimming cost V 5 bases and J 8 bases; bases outside gene matches: 3. The CDR3 length is 13 residues. Germline values: CDR1 MGHRA, CDR2 YSYEKL. CDR3 DNA: TGCGCCAGCAGCACAGGGGGCCGGGAAAAACTGTTTTTT. Its translation is CASSTGGREKLFF.

The chain has TRBV6-1 and TRBJ1-2; no firm D call. Trimming removed 1 base at V and 8 bases at J, with 11 bases between. Germline V gene sequence: CDR1 MNHNS, CDR2 SASEGT. This CDR3 contains 13 residues. The CDR3 protein is CASSEGSYLGYTF. CDR3 sequence (DNA): TGTGCCAGCAGTGAAGGCTCCTATTTGGGCTACACCTTC.

V is TRBV2 and J is TRBJ2-7; D is unclear. Looked up from germline, CDR1 is SNHLY and CDR2 is FYNNEI. The CDR3 runs 11 residues. V gave up 5 bases and J gave up 3 bases, with 5 bases separating them. CDR3 sequence reads: CASSPLYEQYF. Written as DNA, the CDR3 is TGTGCCAGCAGTCCCCTCTACGAGCAGTACTTC. Based on the CDR3 plus reference TRBV2 and TRBJ2-7, the full variable domain is EPEVTQTPSHQVTQMGQEVILRCVPISNHLYFYWYRQILGQKVEFLVSFYNNEISEKSEIFDDQFSVERPDGSNFTLKIRSTKLEDSAMYFCASSPLYEQYFGPGTRLTVT.

The CDR3 region is CASRPGHSLGNTIYF. The CDR3 DNA sequence: TGTGCCAGCAGGCCAGGACATAGCCTTGGAAACACCATATATTTT. The chain has TRBV27 and TRBJ1-3; a possible D gene is TRBD1 (5 bases). Germline CDR1 reads MNHEY; CDR2 reads SMNVEV (reference sequence). V shed 6 bases and J shed 3 bases, with 15 bases lying between them. There are 15 residues in the CDR3.

The chain uses TRBV18 and TRBJ1-5, with D hard to call. Germline CDR1 reads KGHSH; CDR2 reads LQKENI. This CDR3 is 15 amino acids long. Between the trimmed V and J ends, which lost 3 bases and 0 bases, there was a span of 9 bases. DNA for the CDR3: TGTGCCAGCTCACCTACGAGTGATAGCAATCAGCCCCAGCATTTT. This gives the protein CASSPTSDSNQPQHF.

This chain links TRBV19 with TRBJ1-3; TRBD1 might be the D (6 bases). This CDR3 is built from 16 residues. V lost 5 bases to trimming and J lost 0 bases, with 14 bases between them. CDR1 LNHDA and CDR2 SQIVND come from the germline V gene (reference sequence). Here the CDR3 reads CASSVQGRGSGNTIYF. The CDR3 DNA reads as TGTGCCAGTAGTGTACAGGGTCGGGGCTCTGGAAACACCATATATTTT.

The gene calls are TRBV5-1 and TRBJ2-7, with 7 bases that match TRBD2. V lost 0 bases to trimming and J lost 3 bases; unmatched junction nucleotides: 3. CDR3 length: 14 residues. The germline CDR1 and CDR2 sequences are SGHRS and YFSETQ. The CDR3 DNA sequence: TGCGCCAGCAGCTTGGATGGGGGGGGCTACGAGCAGTACTTC. It is translated as CASSLDGGGYEQYF.

This chain joins TRBV10-3 and TRBJ2-7; 7 bases match TRBD1. Germline V gene lookup returns CDR1 ENHRY and CDR2 SYGVKD. The V and J ends lost 2 bases and 2 bases, in that order; junction bases with no gene match: 3. The CDR3 sequence is 14 residues long. DNA for the CDR3: TGTGCCATCAGTGAGAATCAGGGGGCCTACGAGCAGTACTTC. This sequence encodes CAISENQGAYEQYF.

The chain uses TRBV29-1 and TRBJ2-1; 8 nucleotides match TRBD2. The CDR3 covers 14 residues. V lost 8 bases to trimming and J lost 6 bases; unmatched junction nucleotides: 12. CDR1 is SQVTM and CDR2 is ANQGSEA in the germline V gene. The CDR3 sequence is CSISRRLAFNEQFF. CDR3 bases: TGCAGCATAAGTCGGAGACTAGCGTTCAATGAGCAGTTCTTC.

The chain employs TRBV25-1 and TRBJ2-1; the D gene is possibly TRBD1 (6 bases). Trimming left V 6 bases short and J 8 bases short, with 14 bases between. Germline V lookup: CDR1 MGHDK, CDR2 SYGVNS. CDR3 size: 13 residues. CDR3 nucleotide sequence: TGTGCCAGCAGCACAGGGAGTACTGATGAGCAGTTCTTC. Residues: CASSTGSTDEQFF.

The chain links TRBV5-1 to TRBJ1-1, with a weak D call TRBD1 (5 bases). CDR1 and CDR2 from the germline V gene are SGHRS and YFSETQ. There are 16 residues in the CDR3. Trimming shortened V by 3 bases and J by 1 base, and 16 bases separated the two germline ends. DNA of the CDR3: TGCGCCAGCAGCTCGTGGACCGCGGGGGGGAACACTGAAGCTTTCTTT. It translates to CASSSWTAGGNTEAFF.

The chain joins TRBV9 to TRBJ1-5, with 8 bases aligning to TRBD1. The V segment lost 3 bases and the J segment 3 bases; nucleotides outside the gene matches: 8. The CDR3 extends over 16 amino acids. Per the germline V gene, CDR1 is SGDLS and CDR2 is YYNGEE. Written as DNA, the CDR3 is TGTGCCAGCAGCGCTCAACAGGGGGAGGACAATCAGCCCCAGCATTTT. It specifies CASSAQQGEDNQPQHF. The entire variable domain, with the rest obtained from reference TRBV9 and TRBJ1-5, is as follows: DSGVTQTPKHLITATGQRVTLRCSPRSGDLSVYWYQQSLDQGLQFLIQYYNGEERAKGNILERFSAQQFPDLHSELNLSSLELGDSALYFCASSAQQGEDNQPQHFGDGTRLSIL.

The gene calls are TRBV11-1 and TRBJ2-1, with 8 bases fitting TRBD1. The CDR3 is 14 residues long. Germline V gene sequence: CDR1 SGHAT, CDR2 FQDESV (reference sequence). Unmatched junction bases numbered 6, after V lost 5 bases and J lost 6 bases. The CDR3 loop reads CASSPLGTGNEQFF. In DNA form, the CDR3 reads TGTGCCAGCAGCCCCCTAGGGACAGGCAATGAGCAGTTCTTC.

A remark on this clone: Other DNA variants within this sample encode the same CDR3. CDR3 sequence (DNA): TGTGCCAGCGGGGGGACTGAAGCTTTCTTT. This gives the protein CASGGTEAFF. The V and J genes are TRBV28 and TRBJ1-1, with a weak D call TRBD1 (5 bases). Trimming took off 8 bases at V and 5 bases at J, with 6 bases between the two ends. The CDR3 consists of 10 residues. Germline V gene lookup returns CDR1 MDHEN and CDR2 SYDVKM.

The chain is built from TRBV4-3 and TRBJ2-7; perhaps TRBD2 as D (5 bases). Trimming removed 1 base from V and 13 bases from J, with 14 bases in between. The V gene's germline CDR1 is LGHNA and CDR2 YSLEER. The CDR3 has 12 residues. CDR3 sequence: CASSQGRGRKYF. The CDR3, as DNA: TGCGCCAGCAGCCAAGGTCGGGGTAGGAAATACTTC.

The chain joins TRBV7-6 to TRBJ2-3; D might be TRBD1 (6 bases). The CDR3 has 18 residues. Germline V gives CDR1 SGHVS, CDR2 FNYEAQ. The V and J ends lost 2 bases and 0 bases respectively, with 18 bases between them. The CDR3 nucleotides read TGTGCCAGCAGCTTACAATACAGGGTCCCCTCTAGCACAGATACGCAGTATTTT. It codes for CASSLQYRVPSSTDTQYF.